This T cell receptor (beta chain) comes out of a study of blood T cell repertoires in COVID-19. On the study more broadly: Nucleic acid was either cDNA or gDNA, and it came from T cells, B-cell-depleted T cells, or PBMCs.

Germline V gene lookup returns CDR1 SGHRS and CDR2 YFSETQ. This CDR3 region has 14 residues. Trimming removed 4 bases at V and 5 bases at J, with 16 bases between. Participants reported their clinical history, and cohort assignment relied on those reports. The protocol was immunoSEQ multiplex PCR, while the TCRdb copy is restricted to in-frame clones and leaves out a portion. The sample yields over 200,000 clones, 80% to 90% seen once. The V and J genes are TRBV5-1 and TRBJ2-7; D uncertain. Sequencing used PBMCs or T cells enriched from blood (not recorded which). The TCR comes from a woman aged 25 to 39 who had been exposed to COVID-19. The CDR3 region is CASSPGAGTDEQYF. DNA for the CDR3: TGCGCCAGCAGCCCAGGTGCAGGTACGGACGAGCAGTACTTC. Complete variable domain (other parts from reference TRBV5-1 and TRBJ2-7): KAGVTQTPRYLIKTRGQQVTLSCSPISGHRSVSWYQQTPGQGLQFLFEYFSETQRNKGNFPGRFSGRQFSNSRSEMNVSTLELGDSALYLCASSPGAGTDEQYFGPGTRLTVT.